The rows below give T cell receptor beta chains drawn from one sample of a study of T cell responses to AZD1222 COVID-19 vaccine. Here immunoSEQ multiplex PCR was the method, and the copy in TCRdb shows in-frame clones only, minus some. In the table there are approximately 52,000 clones, 87% of which are singletons. Sequenced here: peripheral blood, sampled 28 days after the second AZD1222 dose. The receptor source for this set is an adult who received the AZD1222 COVID-19 vaccine. Both conserved end residues are part of each CDR3. The D gene is left open where the match is weak. Expanded clones get a size class; other rows say once, few or many, or leave the size out.

d_call j_call v_call clone_size cdr3_aa cdr3_nt
TRBD1 TRBJ1-5 TRBV2 . CASRGQARNQPQHF TGTGCCAGCAGGGGACAGGCCCGCAATCAGCCCCAGCATTTT
. TRBJ2-3 TRBV19 . CASSINRAVGGDTQYF TGTGCCAGTAGTATAAACAGGGCTGTTGGTGGTGATACGCAGTATTTT
. TRBJ1-1 TRBV7-9 . CASGPGGLTEAFF TGTGCCAGCGGGCCTGGGGGGCTCACTGAAGCTTTCTTT
. TRBJ1-4 TRBV28 . CASRKKLKGATNEKLFF TGTGCCAGCAGAAAAAAGTTAAAGGGGGCAACTAATGAAAAACTGTTTTTT
TRBD1 TRBJ2-7 TRBV28 . CASSLPIGQGAYYEQYF TGTGCCAGCAGTTTACCCATCGGACAGGGGGCGTATTACGAGCAGTACTTC
. TRBJ1-6 TRBV19 . CASSIPPARTNSPLHF TGTGCCAGTAGTATCCCCCCAGCCCGGACGAATTCACCCCTCCACTTT
. TRBJ2-7 TRBV6-5 . CASLRSSSYEQYF TGTGCCAGCCTCAGATCGTCCTCCTACGAGCAGTACTTC
. TRBJ2-3 TRBV3-1/TRBV3-2 . CASSPGEGWRGGTDTQYF TGTGCCAGCAGCCCCGGAGAGGGCTGGAGAGGGGGCACAGATACGCAGTATTTT
TRBD1 TRBJ1-2 TRBV6-5 . CASGSRLRQGYGYTF TGTGCCAGCGGATCCCGTTTGAGACAGGGCTATGGCTACACCTTC
TRBD2 TRBJ2-1 TRBV6-5 . CASSASGSSYNEQFF TGTGCCAGCAGCGCTAGCGGGAGTTCTTACAATGAGCAGTTCTTC
TRBD1 TRBJ1-2 TRBV2 . CASSRDRGISGGYTF TGTGCCAGCAGCCGGGACAGGGGGATCTCAGGTGGCTACACCTTC
TRBD2 TRBJ2-7 TRBV2 . CASSEGGTSAEQYF TGTGCCAGCAGTGAAGGGGGAACTAGCGCCGAGCAGTACTTC
. TRBJ1-1 TRBV5-1 . CASSLGGGRTEAFF TGCGCCAGCAGCTTGGGCGGAGGGCGCACTGAAGCTTTCTTT
TRBD1 TRBJ1-2 TRBV3-1/TRBV3-2 . CASSPNDRARYYGYTF TGTGCCAGCAGCCCCAACGACAGGGCGCGATACTATGGCTACACCTTC
. TRBJ2-4 TRBV28 . CASSRPTGTFDIQYF TGTGCCAGCAGCCGCCCCACAGGGACGTTCGACATTCAGTACTTC
. TRBJ2-7 TRBV5-1 . CASSWTRGAYEQYF TGCGCCAGCAGCTGGACAAGGGGGGCCTACGAGCAGTACTTC
TRBD1 TRBJ2-5 TRBV3-1/TRBV3-2 once CASSPWTGVGETQYF TGTGCCAGCAGCCCTTGGACAGGGGTGGGAGAGACCCAGTACTTC
TRBD1 TRBJ1-2 TRBV28 . CASSLGTGQSYGYTF TGTGCCAGCAGTTTAGGGACAGGTCAGAGCTATGGCTACACCTTC
. TRBJ2-1 TRBV7-9 . CASSLGAGGPQNEQFF TGTGCCAGCAGCTTGGGGGCCGGCGGGCCACAGAATGAGCAGTTCTTC